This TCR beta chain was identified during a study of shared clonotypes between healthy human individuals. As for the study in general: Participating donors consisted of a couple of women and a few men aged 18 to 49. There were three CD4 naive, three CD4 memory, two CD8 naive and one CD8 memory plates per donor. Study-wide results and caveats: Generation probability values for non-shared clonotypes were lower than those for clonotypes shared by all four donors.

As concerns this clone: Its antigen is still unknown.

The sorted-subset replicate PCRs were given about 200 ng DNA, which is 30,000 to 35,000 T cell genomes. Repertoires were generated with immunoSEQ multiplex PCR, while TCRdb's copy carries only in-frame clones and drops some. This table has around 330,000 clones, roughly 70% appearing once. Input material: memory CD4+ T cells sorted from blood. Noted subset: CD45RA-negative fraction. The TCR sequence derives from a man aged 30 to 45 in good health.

The CDR3 loop reads CARSEGSTGELFF. CDR3 sequence (DNA): TGTGCCAGGTCGGAAGGGTCAACCGGGGAGCTGTTTTTT. The J gene is TRBJ2-2, the V gene TRBV19; no definite D call. The CDR3 contains 13 residues. The V end lost 9 bases, the J end lost 5 bases, and 13 bases lay between the germline ends. Per germline, CDR1 LNHDA and CDR2 SQIVND (reference sequence).